In its sample, the clone carrying this T cell receptor (beta chain) was seen a few times. The antigen is undetermined. Total RNA extracted from each sample amounted to at least 6 micrograms. This sample is drawn from a study of blood T cells in healthy people across ages. Study outcomes and limitations: The recorded TCR beta diversity per million T cells decreased in a roughly linear manner with age.

The germline V gene encodes CDR1 MNHEY and CDR2 SMNVEV (reference sequence). The J segment lost 11 bases and the V segment lost 3 bases, leaving 10 bases of the junction unmatched. This CDR3 contains 15 residues. Then a second PCR, running roughly 6 to 11 cycles, was carried out with a sample-barcoded 5' primer and a J-beta primer mix. TCRdb re-analysed the 5' RACE reads in MiXCR, keeping a single row per CDR3 protein. Of roughly 700,000 distinct CDR3 sequences detected, around 48% appear once; the ten largest clones hold around a third. V usage is TRBV27 and J usage is TRBJ2-5, with 12 bases fitting TRBD2. This sequence originates from a woman between 55 and 75 years old in good health. Sequencing was done on a sample of blood. The CDR3 protein is CASSFGGLAGNEQYF. Written as DNA, the CDR3 is TGTGCCAGCAGTTTTGGGGGACTAGCGGGTAATGAGCAGTACTTC.